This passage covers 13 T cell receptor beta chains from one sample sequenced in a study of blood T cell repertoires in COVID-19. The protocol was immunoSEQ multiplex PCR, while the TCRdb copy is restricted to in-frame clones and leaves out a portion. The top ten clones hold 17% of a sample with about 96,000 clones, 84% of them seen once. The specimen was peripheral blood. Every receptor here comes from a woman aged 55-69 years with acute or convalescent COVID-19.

The CDR3 DNA follows: TGTGCCAGCAGCGGACAGATTGGCACAGATACGCAGTATTTT. Encoded protein: CASSGQIGTDTQYF. The gene calls are TRBV9 and TRBJ2-3; a weak D match, TRBD1 (5 bases). Deletions cut 3 bases from V and 1 base from J, with 9 bases between. The germline CDR1 and CDR2 sequences are SGDLS and YYNGEE. CDR3 length: 14 amino acids.

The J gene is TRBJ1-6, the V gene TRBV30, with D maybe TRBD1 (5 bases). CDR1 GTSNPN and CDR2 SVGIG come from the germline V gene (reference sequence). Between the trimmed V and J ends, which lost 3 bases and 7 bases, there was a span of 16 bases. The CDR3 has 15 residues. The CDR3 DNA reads TGTGCCTGGAGAATGATGGGACTCCCAAATTCACCCCTCCACTTT. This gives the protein CAWRMMGLPNSPLHF.

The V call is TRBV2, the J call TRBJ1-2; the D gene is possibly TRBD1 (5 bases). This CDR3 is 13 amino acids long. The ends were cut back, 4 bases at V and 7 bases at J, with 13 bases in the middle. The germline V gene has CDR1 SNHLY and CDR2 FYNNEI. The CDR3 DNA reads TGTGCCAGCAGTGGGGGCAGGGTTTTTGGCTACACCTTC. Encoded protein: CASSGGRVFGYTF.

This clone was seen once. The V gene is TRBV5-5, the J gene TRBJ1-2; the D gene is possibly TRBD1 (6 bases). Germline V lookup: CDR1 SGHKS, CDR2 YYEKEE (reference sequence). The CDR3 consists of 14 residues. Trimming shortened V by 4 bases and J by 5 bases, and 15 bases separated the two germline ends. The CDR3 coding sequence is TGTGCCAGCAGCCCCAGGACAGTAGATTATGGCTACACCTTC. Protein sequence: CASSPRTVDYGYTF.

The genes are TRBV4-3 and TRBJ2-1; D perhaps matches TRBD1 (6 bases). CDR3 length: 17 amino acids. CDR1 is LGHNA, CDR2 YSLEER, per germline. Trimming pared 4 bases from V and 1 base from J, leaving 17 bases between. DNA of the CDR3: TGCGCCAGCAGCCCAATGCCCCCCGGGACATCCTACAATGAGCAGTTCTTC. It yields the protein CASSPMPPGTSYNEQFF.

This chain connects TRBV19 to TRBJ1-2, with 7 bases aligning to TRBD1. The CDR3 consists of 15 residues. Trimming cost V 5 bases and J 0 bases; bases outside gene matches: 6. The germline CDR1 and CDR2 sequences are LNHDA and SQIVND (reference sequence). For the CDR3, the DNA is TGTGCCAGTAGTTCCGGGACAGAAGCTAACTATGGCTACACCTTC. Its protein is CASSSGTEANYGYTF.

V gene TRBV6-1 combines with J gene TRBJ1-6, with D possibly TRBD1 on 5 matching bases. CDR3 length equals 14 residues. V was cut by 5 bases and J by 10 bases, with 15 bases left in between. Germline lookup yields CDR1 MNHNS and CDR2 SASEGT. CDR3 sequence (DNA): TGTGCCAGCAGTTATCAACCACGGGGGTCACCCCTCCACTTT. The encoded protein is CASSYQPRGSPLHF.

The chain's CDR3 is CASSVEGRGYGYTF. The CDR3, as DNA: TGTGCCAGCAGCGTAGAGGGCAGGGGCTATGGCTACACCTTC. The chain recombines TRBV9 with TRBJ1-2, with D possibly matching TRBD1 (6 bases). Germline assignment: CDR1 SGDLS and CDR2 YYNGEE. The CDR3 has 14 amino acids. With 0 bases removed from V and 4 bases from J, the gap between germline ends came to 10 bases.

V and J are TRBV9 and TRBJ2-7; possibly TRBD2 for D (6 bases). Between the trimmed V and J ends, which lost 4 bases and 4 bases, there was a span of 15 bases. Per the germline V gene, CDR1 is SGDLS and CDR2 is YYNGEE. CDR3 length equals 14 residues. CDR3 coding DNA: TGTGCCAGCAGCCCCACGGGGGTTTCGTACGAGCAGTACTTC. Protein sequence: CASSPTGVSYEQYF.

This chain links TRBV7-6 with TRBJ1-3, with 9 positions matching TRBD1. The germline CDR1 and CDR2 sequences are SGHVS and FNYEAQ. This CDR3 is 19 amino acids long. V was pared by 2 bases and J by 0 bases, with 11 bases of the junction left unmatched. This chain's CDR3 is CASSLLGQGAYSSGNTIYF. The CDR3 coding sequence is TGTGCCAGCAGCTTATTGGGACAGGGTGCCTATAGCTCTGGAAACACCATATATTTT. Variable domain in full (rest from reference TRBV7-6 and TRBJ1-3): GAGVSQSPRYKVTKRGQDVALRCDPISGHVSLYWYRQALGQGPEFLTYFNYEAQQDKSGLPNDRFSAERPEGSISTLTIQRTEQRDSAMYRCASSLLGQGAYSSGNTIYFGEGSWLTVV.

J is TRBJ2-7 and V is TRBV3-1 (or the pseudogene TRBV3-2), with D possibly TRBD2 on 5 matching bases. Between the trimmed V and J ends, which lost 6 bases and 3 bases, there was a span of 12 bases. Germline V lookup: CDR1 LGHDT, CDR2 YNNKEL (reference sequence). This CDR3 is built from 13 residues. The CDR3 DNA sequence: TGTGCCAGCAGTTTGGCTAGCCACTACGAGCAGTACTTC. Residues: CASSLASHYEQYF.

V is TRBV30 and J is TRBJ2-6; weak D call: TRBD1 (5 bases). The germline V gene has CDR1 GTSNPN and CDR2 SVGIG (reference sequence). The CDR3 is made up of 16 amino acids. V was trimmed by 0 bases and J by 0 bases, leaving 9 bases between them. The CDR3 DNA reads TGTGCCTGGAGTGTACGCAGGGTCTCTGGGGCCAACGTCCTGACTTTC. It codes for CAWSVRRVSGANVLTF.

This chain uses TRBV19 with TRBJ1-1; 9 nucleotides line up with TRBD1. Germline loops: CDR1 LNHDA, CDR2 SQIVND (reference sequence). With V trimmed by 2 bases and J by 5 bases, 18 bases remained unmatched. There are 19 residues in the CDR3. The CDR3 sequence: CASSILQGASARTKTEAFF. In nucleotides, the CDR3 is TGTGCCAGTAGTATACTACAGGGGGCATCAGCAAGAACAAAGACTGAAGCTTTCTTT.